The present entry profiles one T cell receptor beta chain with its context. Its target is not known. One end of the junction varies from germline; a read error may be responsible. This sample stems from a study of shared clonotypes between healthy human individuals. About the study: Plates per donor: three CD4 naive, three CD4 memory, two CD8 naive, one CD8 memory. Overall study findings and caveats: Of the naive CD4 clonotypes, about 5.4% were shared across a few donors.

Every subset's genomic DNA went evenly onto several immunoSEQ plates. This table comes from immunoSEQ multiplex PCR, and its TCRdb copy is limited to in-frame clones, with some not included. Among over a million clones listed, about 74% were seen once. The germline gives CDR1 SEHNR, CDR2 FQNEAQ (reference sequence). The CDR3 extends over 17 amino acids. The TCR sequence derives from a man between 18 and 35 years old in good health. The chain combines TRBV7-9 with TRBJ2-3; TRBD2 agrees at 11 bases. Sequencing was carried out using memory CD4+ T cells sorted from blood. The subset is: CD45RA-negative fraction. In DNA, the CDR3 is TGTGCCAGCAGTCGGAGTAGCGGGAGGGTGGGCACGGATACGCAGTATTTT. Residues: CASSRSSGRVGTDTQYF.